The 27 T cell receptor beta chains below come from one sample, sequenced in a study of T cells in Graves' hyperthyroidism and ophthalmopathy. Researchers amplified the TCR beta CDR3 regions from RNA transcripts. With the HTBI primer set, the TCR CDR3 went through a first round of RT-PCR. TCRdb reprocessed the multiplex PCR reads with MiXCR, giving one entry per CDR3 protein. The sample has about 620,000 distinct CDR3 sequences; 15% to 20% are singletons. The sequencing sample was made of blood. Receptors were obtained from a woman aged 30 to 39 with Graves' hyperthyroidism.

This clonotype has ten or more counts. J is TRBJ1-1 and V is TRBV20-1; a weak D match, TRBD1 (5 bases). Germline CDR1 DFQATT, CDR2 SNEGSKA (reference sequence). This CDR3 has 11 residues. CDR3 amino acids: CRSGTNTEAFF. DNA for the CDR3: TGCAGAAGCGGGACGAACACTGAAGCTTTCTTT.

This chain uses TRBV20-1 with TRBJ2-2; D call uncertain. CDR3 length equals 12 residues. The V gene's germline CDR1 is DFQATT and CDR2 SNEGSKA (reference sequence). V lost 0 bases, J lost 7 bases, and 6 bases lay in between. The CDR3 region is CSAREEGGELFF. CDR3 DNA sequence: TGCAGTGCTAGAGAGGAAGGCGGGGAGCTGTTTTTT.

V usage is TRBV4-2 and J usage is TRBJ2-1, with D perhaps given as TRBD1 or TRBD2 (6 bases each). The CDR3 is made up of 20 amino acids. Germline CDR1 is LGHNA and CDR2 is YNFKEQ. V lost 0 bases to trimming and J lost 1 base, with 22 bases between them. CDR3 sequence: CASSQDPGAGTLRSYNEQFF. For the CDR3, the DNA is TGTGCCAGCAGCCAAGATCCGGGGGCGGGAACCCTCAGGTCCTACAATGAGCAGTTCTTC.

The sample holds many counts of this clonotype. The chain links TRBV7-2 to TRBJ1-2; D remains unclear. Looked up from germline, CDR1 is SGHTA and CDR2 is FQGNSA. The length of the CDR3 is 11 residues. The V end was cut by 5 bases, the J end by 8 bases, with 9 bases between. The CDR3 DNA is TGTGCCAGCAGCGTACTCCGCGGCTACACCTTC. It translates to CASSVLRGYTF.

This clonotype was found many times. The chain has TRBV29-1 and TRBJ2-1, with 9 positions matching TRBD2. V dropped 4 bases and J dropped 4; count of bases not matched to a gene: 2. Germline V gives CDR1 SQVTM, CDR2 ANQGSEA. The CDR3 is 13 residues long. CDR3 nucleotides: TGCAGCGTTGTGGCGGGAGGGTACAATGAGCAGTTCTTC. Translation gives CSVVAGGYNEQFF.

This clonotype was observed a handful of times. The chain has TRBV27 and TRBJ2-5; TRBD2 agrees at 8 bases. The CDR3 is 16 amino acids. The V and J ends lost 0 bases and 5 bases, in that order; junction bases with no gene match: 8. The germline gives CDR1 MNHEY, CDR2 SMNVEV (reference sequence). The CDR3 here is CASSLSWGSSGETQYF. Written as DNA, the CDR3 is TGTGCCAGCAGTTTATCATGGGGGTCTAGCGGGGAGACCCAGTACTTC.

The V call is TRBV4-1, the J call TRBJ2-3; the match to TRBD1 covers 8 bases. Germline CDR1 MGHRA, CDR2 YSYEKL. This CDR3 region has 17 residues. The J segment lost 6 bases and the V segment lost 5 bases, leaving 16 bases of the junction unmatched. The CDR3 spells CASSKSKAGGAGDTQYF. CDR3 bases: TGCGCCAGCAGCAAATCTAAAGCAGGGGGCGCCGGCGATACGCAGTATTTT.

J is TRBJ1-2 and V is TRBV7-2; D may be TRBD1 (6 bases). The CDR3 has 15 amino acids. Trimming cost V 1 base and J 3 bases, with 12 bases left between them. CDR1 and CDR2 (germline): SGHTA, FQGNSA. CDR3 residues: CASSLGQGTYYGYTF. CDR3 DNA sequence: TGTGCCAGCAGCTTAGGCCAGGGGACTTACTATGGCTACACCTTC.

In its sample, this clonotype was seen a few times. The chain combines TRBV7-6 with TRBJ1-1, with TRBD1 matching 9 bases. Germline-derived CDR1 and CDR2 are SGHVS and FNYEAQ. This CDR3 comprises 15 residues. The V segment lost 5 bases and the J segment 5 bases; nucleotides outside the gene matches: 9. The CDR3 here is CASSALRQGGTEAFF. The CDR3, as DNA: TGTGCCAGCAGCGCCCTTAGACAGGGGGGGACTGAAGCTTTCTTT.

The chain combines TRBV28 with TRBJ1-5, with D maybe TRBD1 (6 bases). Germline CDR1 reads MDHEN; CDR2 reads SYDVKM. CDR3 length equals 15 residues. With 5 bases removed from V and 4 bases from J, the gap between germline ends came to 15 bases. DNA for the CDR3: TGTGCCAGCAGTGTGCAGGGGACTGGGAATCAGCCCCAGCATTTT. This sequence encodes CASSVQGTGNQPQHF.

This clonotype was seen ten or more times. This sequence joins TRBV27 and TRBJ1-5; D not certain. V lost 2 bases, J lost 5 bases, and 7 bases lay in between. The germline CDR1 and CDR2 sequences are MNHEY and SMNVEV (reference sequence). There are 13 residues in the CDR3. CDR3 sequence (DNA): TGTGCCAGCAGTTTACAGGTCTATCAGCCCCAGCATTTT. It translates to CASSLQVYQPQHF.

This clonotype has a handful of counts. This chain's CDR3 is CAIRDVGATEQYF. The CDR3 DNA is TGTGCCATCAGGGACGTGGGGGCCACCGAGCAGTACTTC. V usage is TRBV10-3 and J usage is TRBJ2-7; possibly TRBD1 for D (6 bases). This CDR3 is built from 13 residues. The germline V and J ends were trimmed by 6 bases and 6 bases, with 15 bases remaining between them. Germline CDR1 is ENHRY and CDR2 is SYGVKD.

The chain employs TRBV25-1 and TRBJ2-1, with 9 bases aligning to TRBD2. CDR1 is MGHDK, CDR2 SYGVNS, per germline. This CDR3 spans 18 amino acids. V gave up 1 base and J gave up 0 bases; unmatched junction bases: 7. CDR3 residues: CASSEFASGDYSYNEQFF. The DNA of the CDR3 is TGTGCCAGCAGTGAATTCGCTAGCGGGGACTACTCCTACAATGAGCAGTTCTTC.

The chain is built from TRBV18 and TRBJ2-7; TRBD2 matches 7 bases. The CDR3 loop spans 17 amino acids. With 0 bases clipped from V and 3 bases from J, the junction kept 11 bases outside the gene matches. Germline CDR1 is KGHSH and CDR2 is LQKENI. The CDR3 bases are TGTGCCAGCTCACCACCGGTCGGGGGGAGAGGGCTCTACGAGCAGTACTTC. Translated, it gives CASSPPVGGRGLYEQYF.

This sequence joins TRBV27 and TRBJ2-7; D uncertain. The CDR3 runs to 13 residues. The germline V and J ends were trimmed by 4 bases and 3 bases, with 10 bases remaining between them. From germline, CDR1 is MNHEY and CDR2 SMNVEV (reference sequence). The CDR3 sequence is CASSYKTDYEQYF. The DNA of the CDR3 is TGTGCCAGCAGTTATAAGACGGACTACGAGCAGTACTTC.

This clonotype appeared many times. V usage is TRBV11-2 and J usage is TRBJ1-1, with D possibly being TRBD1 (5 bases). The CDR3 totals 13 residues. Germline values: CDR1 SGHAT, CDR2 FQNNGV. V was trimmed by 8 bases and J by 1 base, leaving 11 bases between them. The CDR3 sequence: CASGPGWNTEAFF. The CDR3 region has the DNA TGTGCCAGCGGCCCAGGGTGGAACACTGAAGCTTTCTTT.

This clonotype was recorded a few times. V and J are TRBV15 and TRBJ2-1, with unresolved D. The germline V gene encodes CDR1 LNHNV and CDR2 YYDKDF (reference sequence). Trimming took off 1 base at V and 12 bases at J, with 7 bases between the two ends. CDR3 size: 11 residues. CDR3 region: CATSRVGVQFF. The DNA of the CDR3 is TGTGCCACCAGCAGAGTGGGTGTGCAGTTCTTC.

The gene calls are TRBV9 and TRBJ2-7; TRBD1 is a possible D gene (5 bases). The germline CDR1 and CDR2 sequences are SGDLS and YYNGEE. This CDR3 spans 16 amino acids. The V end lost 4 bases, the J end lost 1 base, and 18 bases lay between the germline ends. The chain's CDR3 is CASSHKMAAGSYEQYF. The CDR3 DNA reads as TGTGCCAGCAGCCACAAGATGGCGGCAGGGTCCTACGAGCAGTACTTC. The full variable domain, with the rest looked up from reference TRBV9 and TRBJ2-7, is DSGVTQTPKHLITATGQRVTLRCSPRSGDLSVYWYQQSLDQGLQFLIQYYNGEERAKGNILERFSAQQFPDLHSELNLSSLELGDSALYFCASSHKMAAGSYEQYFGPGTRLTVT.

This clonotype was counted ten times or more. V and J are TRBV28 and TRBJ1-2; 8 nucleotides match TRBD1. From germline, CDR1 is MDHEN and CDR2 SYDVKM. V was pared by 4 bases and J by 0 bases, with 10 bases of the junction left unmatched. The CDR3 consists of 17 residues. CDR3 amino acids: CASSSPAGGDPNYGYTF. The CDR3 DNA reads TGTGCCAGCAGTTCCCCCGCAGGGGGCGACCCTAACTATGGCTACACCTTC.

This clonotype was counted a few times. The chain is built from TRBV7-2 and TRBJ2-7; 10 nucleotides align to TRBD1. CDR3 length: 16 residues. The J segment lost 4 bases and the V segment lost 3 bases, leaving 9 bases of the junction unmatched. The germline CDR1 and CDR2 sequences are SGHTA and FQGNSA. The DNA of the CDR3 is TGTGCCAGCAGCTTCCACGGGACAGGGGACGGGTACGAGCAGTACTTC. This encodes CASSFHGTGDGYEQYF.

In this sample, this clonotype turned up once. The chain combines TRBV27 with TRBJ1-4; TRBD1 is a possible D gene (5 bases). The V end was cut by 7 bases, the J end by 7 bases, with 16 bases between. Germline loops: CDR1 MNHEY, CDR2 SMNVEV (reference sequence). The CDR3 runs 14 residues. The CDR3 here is CASKILAGSEKLFF. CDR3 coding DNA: TGTGCCAGCAAAATATTGGCAGGGAGTGAAAAACTGTTTTTT.

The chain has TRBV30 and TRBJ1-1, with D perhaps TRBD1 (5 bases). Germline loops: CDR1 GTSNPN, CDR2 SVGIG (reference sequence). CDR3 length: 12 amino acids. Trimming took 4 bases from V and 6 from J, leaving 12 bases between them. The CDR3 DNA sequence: TGTGCCTGGACCTTGGGACGATCTGAAGCTTTCTTT. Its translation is CAWTLGRSEAFF. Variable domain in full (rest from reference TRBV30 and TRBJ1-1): SQTIHQWPATLVQPVGSPLSLECTVEGTSNPNLYWYRQAAGRGLQLLFYSVGIGQISSEVPQNLSASRPQDRQFILSSKKLLLSDSGFYLCAWTLGRSEAFFGQGTRLTVV.

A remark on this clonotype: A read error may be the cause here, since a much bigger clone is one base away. The CDR3 DNA reads as TGTGCCAGCAGTCCCTACCCGGGGGGAAGGATACAAGAGACCCAGTACTTC. Its translation is CASSPYPGGRIQETQYF. The rearrangement links TRBV27 to TRBJ2-5; 7 bases fit TRBD2. Germline V lookup: CDR1 MNHEY, CDR2 SMNVEV (reference sequence). The CDR3 covers 17 residues. Germline trimming cut 5 bases from V and 2 bases from J; bases unmatched to any gene: 14.

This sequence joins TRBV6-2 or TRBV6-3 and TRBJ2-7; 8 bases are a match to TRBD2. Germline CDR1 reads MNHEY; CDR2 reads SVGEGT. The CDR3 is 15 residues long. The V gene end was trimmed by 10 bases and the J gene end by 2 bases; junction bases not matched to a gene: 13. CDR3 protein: CATFNRLALPYEQYF. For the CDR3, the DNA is TGTGCCACCTTTAACCGACTAGCGCTACCCTACGAGCAGTACTTC.

This chain's CDR3 is CASSKTDVSTDTQYF. The CDR3 bases are TGTGCCAGCAGCAAGACAGATGTTAGCACAGATACGCAGTATTTT. The rearrangement links TRBV9 to TRBJ2-3; D might be TRBD1 (5 bases). This CDR3 contains 15 residues. The germline CDR1 and CDR2 sequences are SGDLS and YYNGEE. The germline V and J ends were trimmed by 4 bases and 0 bases, with 12 bases remaining between them.

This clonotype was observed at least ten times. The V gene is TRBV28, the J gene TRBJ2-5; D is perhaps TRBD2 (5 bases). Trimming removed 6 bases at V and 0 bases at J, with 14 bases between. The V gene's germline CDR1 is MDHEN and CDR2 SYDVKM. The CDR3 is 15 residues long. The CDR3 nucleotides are TGTGCCAGCAGAAATATTCTCGGGAACCAAGAGACCCAGTACTTC. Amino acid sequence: CASRNILGNQETQYF.

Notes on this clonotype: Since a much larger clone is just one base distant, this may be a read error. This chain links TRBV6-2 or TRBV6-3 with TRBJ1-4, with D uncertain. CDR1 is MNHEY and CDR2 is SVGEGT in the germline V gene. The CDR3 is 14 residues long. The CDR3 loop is CASSYSTTNEKLVF. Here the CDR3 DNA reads TGTGCCAGCAGTTACTCTACAACTAATGAAAAACTGGTTTTT.